A few counts support the clone carrying this T cell receptor (beta chain). Its matching antigen is unknown. There are 15 residues in the CDR3. V lost 10 bases and J 3 bases, leaving 22 bases between the germline ends. Germline lookup yields CDR1 ENHRY and CDR2 SYGVKD. This sample stems from a study of blood T cells in healthy people across ages. Whole-study results and caveats: Versus aged donors, long-lived donors had higher diversity and more naive CD4+ cells. Naive and antigen-experienced cells were not separated, limiting conclusive comparison.

Combining a sample-barcoded 5' primer with a J-beta primer mix, a second PCR ran for 7 to 11 cycles. TCRdb re-derived calls from the 5' RACE reads in MiXCR, one entry per CDR3 protein. The sample holds 500,000 to 650,000 distinct CDR3 sequences; 27% are singletons and the top ten take approximately 3.6%. This same sample was also part of a study on T cells of mothers and their children. That paper states: With unrelated pairs as the comparison, related mother-child pairs had a slightly higher overlap that was not significant.

Material: blood. The rearrangement uses TRBV10-3 and TRBJ2-7; maybe TRBD1 (6 bases). This receptor was identified in a boy aged 2-15 years in good health. The CDR3 DNA reads TGTGCCACCTCTTATCAGGGGCAAATAGGCTACGAGCAGTACTTC. It encodes CATSYQGQIGYEQYF.